The clone carrying this TCR beta chain occurred a few times. Its antigen is still unknown. This record belongs to a study of T-cell memory formation after mild COVID-19. One entry per CDR3 protein results from TCRdb running MiXCR on the 5' RACE reads. The table shows under 650,000 distinct CDR3 sequences, with 15% to 20% occurring only once. Study outcomes and limitations: Contracting CD4+ clones were located mainly in CM and EM, and CD8+ clones in EMRA.

CDR3 length equals 14 residues. Trimming cost V 5 bases and J 5 bases, with 16 bases left between them. Germline CDR1 reads SEHNR; CDR2 reads FQNEAQ (reference sequence). Sequencing input: PBMCs or a T cell subset sorted from them (not recorded which). This receptor was taken from an adult woman who had mild COVID-19 (a few samples of this study predate the infection). Cell type and time point are not known. This chain links TRBV7-9 with TRBJ2-7, with a weak D call TRBD2 (6 bases). Here the CDR3 DNA reads TGTGCCAGCAGCCGGGACTCCTCCTTGGACGAGCAGTACTTC. Encoded protein: CASSRDSSLDEQYF.